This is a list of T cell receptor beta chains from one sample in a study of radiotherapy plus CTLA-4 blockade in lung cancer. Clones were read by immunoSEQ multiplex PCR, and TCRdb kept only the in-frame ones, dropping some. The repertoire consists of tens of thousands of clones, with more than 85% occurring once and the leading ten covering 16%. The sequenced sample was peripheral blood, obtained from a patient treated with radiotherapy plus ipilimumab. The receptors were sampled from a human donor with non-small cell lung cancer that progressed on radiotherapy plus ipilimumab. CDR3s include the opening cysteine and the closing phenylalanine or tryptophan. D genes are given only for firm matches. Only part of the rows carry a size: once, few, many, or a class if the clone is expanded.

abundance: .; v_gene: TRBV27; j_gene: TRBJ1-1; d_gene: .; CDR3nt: TGTGCCAGCAGTCCCATCTTTTGGGGATCGAACACTGAAGCTTTCTTT; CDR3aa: CASSPIFWGSNTEAFF
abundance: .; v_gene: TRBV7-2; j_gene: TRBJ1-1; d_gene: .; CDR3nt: TGTGCCAGCAGCTTACGACATCGACCCACTGAAGCTTTCTTT; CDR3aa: CASSLRHRPTEAFF
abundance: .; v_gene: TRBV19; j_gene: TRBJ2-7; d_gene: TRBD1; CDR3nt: TGTGCCAGCCGGCCGGGACAGGGGGCATACGAGCAGTACTTC; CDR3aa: CASRPGQGAYEQYF
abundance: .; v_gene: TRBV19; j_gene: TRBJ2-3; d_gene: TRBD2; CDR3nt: TGTGCCAGTAGTATTGGACTAGCGTCAGATACGCAGTATTTT; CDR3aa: CASSIGLASDTQYF
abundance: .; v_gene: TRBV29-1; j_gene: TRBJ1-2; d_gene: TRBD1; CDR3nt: TGCAGCGTTGGGACAGGGGCAAACTATGGCTACACCTTC; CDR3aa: CSVGTGANYGYTF
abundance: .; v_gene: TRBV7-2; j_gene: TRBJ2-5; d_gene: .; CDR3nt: TGTGCCAGCAGCTTAGTAGTGGTGTTGGAGACCCAGTACTTC; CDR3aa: CASSLVVVLETQYF
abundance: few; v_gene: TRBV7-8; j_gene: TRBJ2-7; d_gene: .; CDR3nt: TGTGCCAGCCAGGATATCACCTACGAGCAGTACTTC; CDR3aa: CASQDITYEQYF
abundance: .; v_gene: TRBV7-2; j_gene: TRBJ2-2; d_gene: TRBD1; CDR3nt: TGTGCCAGCAGCTTAATAGGACAGGGAGGAACCGGGGAGCTGTTTTTT; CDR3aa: CASSLIGQGGTGELFF
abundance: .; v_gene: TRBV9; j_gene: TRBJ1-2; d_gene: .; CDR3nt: TGTGCCAGCAGCGTAGGGGGAGTTAACTATGGCTACACCTTC; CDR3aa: CASSVGGVNYGYTF
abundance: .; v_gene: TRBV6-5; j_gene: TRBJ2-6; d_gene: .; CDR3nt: TGTGCCAGCCAGGACGTCTACTCTGGGGCCAACGTCCTGACTTTC; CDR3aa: CASQDVYSGANVLTF
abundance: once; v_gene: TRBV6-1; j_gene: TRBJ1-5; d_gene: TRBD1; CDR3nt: TGTGCCAGCAGTGAACAGGGGGCGACGGGAAGCAATCAGCCCCAGCATTTT; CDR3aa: CASSEQGATGSNQPQHF
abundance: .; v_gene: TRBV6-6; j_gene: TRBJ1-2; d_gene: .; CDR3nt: TGTGCCAGCAGTTACTCGAAGGGGGAGGGCTATGGCTACACCTTC; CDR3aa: CASSYSKGEGYGYTF
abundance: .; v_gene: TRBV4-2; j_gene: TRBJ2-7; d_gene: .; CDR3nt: TGTGCCAGCAGCCAAGATCGGAACTACGAGCAGTACTTC; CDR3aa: CASSQDRNYEQYF
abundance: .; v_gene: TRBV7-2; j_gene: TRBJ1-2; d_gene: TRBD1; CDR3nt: TGTGCCAGCAGCGGTCCGGGACAGCCAACATATGGCTACACCTTC; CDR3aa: CASSGPGQPTYGYTF